A single sample gave rise to the 2 T cell receptor beta chains below, sequenced in a study of shared clonotypes between healthy human individuals. The assay was immunoSEQ multiplex PCR, and TCRdb's table has in-frame clones only and misses some. In the table there are 2 million to 2.5 million clones, about 94% of which are singletons. Material: naive CD4+ T cells sorted from blood. Subset described: CD45RA+ positively selected. These receptors were collected from a man younger than 30 in good health.

The rearrangement links TRBV4-1 to TRBJ2-5; 12 nucleotides agree with TRBD2. The CDR3 sequence is 16 residues long. Germline V lookup: CDR1 MGHRA, CDR2 YSYEKL. The ends lost 4 bases at V and 2 bases at J; junction bases unmatched: 5. CDR3 nucleotide sequence: TGCGCCAGCAGCCGAGGGACTAGCGGGCAGCAAGAGACCCAGTACTTC. Translation: CASSRGTSGQQETQYF.

The chain has TRBV4-1 and TRBJ1-2, with 9 bases identical to TRBD1. Germline lookup yields CDR1 MGHRA and CDR2 YSYEKL. V shed 3 bases and J 8 bases; nucleotides not matched to a gene: 13. The length of the CDR3 is 16 residues. Here the CDR3 DNA reads TGCGCCAGCAGCCACGGACGGTACAGGACAGGGGTCGGCTACACCTTC. This translates into CASSHGRYRTGVGYTF.